The T cell receptor beta chain under discussion was sequenced for a study of CD8 T cells in ankylosing spondylitis. The CDR3 extends over 14 amino acids. V shed 4 bases and J shed 11 bases, with 15 bases lying between them. The V gene's germline CDR1 is MNHEY and CDR2 SVGEGT. This clonotype was recorded a few times. Using its own MiXCR run on the 5' RACE reads, TCRdb lists one record per CDR3 protein. This table holds about 320,000 distinct CDR3 sequences, around a tenth found once. The rearrangement joins TRBV6-2 or TRBV6-3 to TRBJ1-6, with D unclear. Sequencing used blood, either unsorted or a sorted T cell fraction (not recorded which). This clonotype was obtained from a female donor with ankylosing spondylitis or in good health (not recorded which). The CDR3 nucleotides are TGTGCCAGCAGTTTGGCCCTCGGGAGGACACCCCTCCACTTT. As protein: CASSLALGRTPLHF.